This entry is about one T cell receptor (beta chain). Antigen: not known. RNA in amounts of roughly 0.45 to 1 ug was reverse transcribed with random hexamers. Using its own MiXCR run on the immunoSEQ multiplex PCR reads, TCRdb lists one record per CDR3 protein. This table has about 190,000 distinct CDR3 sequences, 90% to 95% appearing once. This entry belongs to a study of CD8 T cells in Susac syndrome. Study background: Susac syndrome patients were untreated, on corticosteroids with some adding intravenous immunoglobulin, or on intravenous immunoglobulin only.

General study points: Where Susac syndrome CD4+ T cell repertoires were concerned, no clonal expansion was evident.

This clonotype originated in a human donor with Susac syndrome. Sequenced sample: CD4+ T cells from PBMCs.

The CDR3 sequence is CASSFTGTGYYNEQFF. The CDR3 nucleotides read TGTGCCAGCAGTTTTACCGGGACAGGTTATTACAATGAGCAGTTCTTC. The V call is TRBV5-8, the J call TRBJ2-1; 8 bases are a match to TRBD1. Germline V CDR1 and CDR2: SGHTS, YDEGEE. The V segment lost 5 bases and the J segment 4 bases; nucleotides outside the gene matches: 11. CDR3 length equals 16 residues.